The 9 T cell receptor beta chains given below trace back to one sample, sequenced in a study of breast tumors, draining lymph nodes, adjacent tissues. A single record per CDR3 protein comes from TCRdb applying MiXCR to the multiplex PCR reads. The data hold approximately 88,000 distinct CDR3 sequences, with roughly 29% observed a single time. Breast cancer patients provided tissue from their axillary draining lymph nodes. The sample was axillary lymph node tissue. These receptors were taken from a female donor with breast cancer. Some clones in this sample may be carry-over from other donors' samples.

There are a few counts of this clonotype. This may stem from a read error, because a much larger clone lies one nucleotide away. This chain connects TRBV5-4 to TRBJ1-2; a weak D match, TRBD1 (5 bases). The CDR3 covers 13 residues. Per germline, CDR1 SGHNT and CDR2 YYREEE (reference sequence). Trimming took 4 bases from V and 4 from J, leaving 11 bases between them. The CDR3 DNA is TGTGCCAGCAGCCCTGGGGCTACCTATGGCTACACCTTC. As protein: CASSPGATYGYTF.

This clonotype was counted many times. The rearrangement links TRBV30 to TRBJ2-3; D is possibly TRBD1 or TRBD2 (5 bases each). The CDR3 covers 11 residues. Germline-derived CDR1 and CDR2 are GTSNPN and SVGIG (reference sequence). V shed 4 bases and J shed 9 bases, with 11 bases lying between them. As DNA, the CDR3 is TGTGCCTGGACAGGGCTAGCAACGCAGTATTTT. Residues: CAWTGLATQYF.

There are many counts of this clonotype. The rearrangement joins TRBV6-2 or TRBV6-3 to TRBJ1-2, with D tentatively TRBD1 (6 bases). There are 13 residues in the CDR3. Trimming pared 8 bases from V and 5 bases from J, leaving 15 bases between. CDR1 and CDR2 from the germline V gene are MNHEY and SVGEGT. CDR3 coding DNA: TGTGCCAGCGGACCAAGGGGGGGGTATGGCTACACCTTC. Translated, it gives CASGPRGGYGYTF.

This chain connects TRBV20-1 to TRBJ1-2; 7 bases map to TRBD1. This CDR3 is built from 14 residues. CDR1 DFQATT and CDR2 SNEGSKA come from the germline V gene (reference sequence). V lost 4 bases to trimming and J lost 6 bases; unmatched junction nucleotides: 11. CDR3 sequence reads: CSANPGQARNGYTF. For the CDR3, the DNA is TGCAGTGCTAACCCCGGACAGGCACGAAATGGCTACACCTTC.

The V call is TRBV20-1, the J call TRBJ1-2; unclear D gene. The CDR3 totals 15 residues. V dropped 3 bases and J dropped 4 bases, with 18 bases sitting between them. CDR1 and CDR2 from the germline V gene are DFQATT and SNEGSKA (reference sequence). This CDR3 is CSASPLVGRVYGYTF. CDR3 sequence (DNA): TGCAGTGCTAGCCCCCTCGTGGGCCGCGTCTATGGCTACACCTTC.

Ten or more counts support this clonotype. This chain links TRBV30 with TRBJ2-3, with 11 bases matching TRBD2. Germline V lookup: CDR1 GTSNPN, CDR2 SVGIG (reference sequence). After removal of 4 bases from V and 2 bases from J, the junction contained 2 bases not matched to a gene. CDR3 length equals 14 residues. The CDR3, as DNA: TGTGCCTGGACTAGCGGGAGGAACACAGATACGCAGTATTTT. It is translated as CAWTSGRNTDTQYF.

This clonotype was found many times. One base away lies a much larger clone, so this may be a sequencing read error. V usage is TRBV20-1 and J usage is TRBJ2-1, with TRBD2 as a possible D gene (6 bases). Germline CDR1 DFQATT, CDR2 SNEGSKA (reference sequence). The CDR3 has 14 residues. Written as DNA, the CDR3 is TGCAGTGCTACAGGCGGGACTTACTACACTGAGCAGTTCTTC. This translates into CSATGGTYYTEQFF.

At least ten counts were recorded for this clonotype. The rearrangement uses TRBV7-9 and TRBJ1-1; the D is unclear. The CDR3 totals 13 residues. Germline V lookup: CDR1 SEHNR, CDR2 FQNEAQ (reference sequence). Trimming cost V 5 bases and J 6 bases, with 13 bases left between them. The CDR3 coding sequence is TGTGCCAGCAGCCAGATCCTTGAGGCTGAAGCTTTCTTT. Encoded protein: CASSQILEAEAFF.

This clonotype was picked up many times. This rearrangement joins TRBV28 to TRBJ2-7, with 9 bases fitting TRBD2. Germline CDR1 is MDHEN and CDR2 is SYDVKM. Trimming at V came to 4 bases and at J to 5 bases, leaving 15 bases not matched to a gene. The CDR3 spans 17 residues. The CDR3 loop reads CASSSISGSGSPHEQYF. CDR3 in DNA: TGTGCCAGCAGTTCCATCTCGGGTAGCGGGAGTCCCCACGAGCAGTACTTC.